This passage covers 5 T cell receptor beta chains from one sample sequenced in a study of human T cells and chemical hapten exposure. TCRdb processed the RACE reads anew with MiXCR; each CDR3 protein has one entry. Here the sample spans approximately 260,000 distinct CDR3 sequences, around 9.3% being singletons. Time point indicated: pre-sensitization, week 0. Treatment noted: therapeutic diphenylcyclopropenone sensitization with weekly scalp DPC. The sequences come from whole blood, collected in connection with sensitization to the hapten diphenylcyclopropenone (DPC). Source of these receptors: a woman aged 40 to 55 with alopecia areata. Some clones in this sample may be carry-over from other donors' samples.

This clonotype was detected only a few times. V and J are TRBV18 and TRBJ2-1; weak D call: TRBD2 (6 bases). Trimming cost V 2 bases and J 5 bases, with 19 bases left between them. Germline V CDR1 and CDR2: KGHSH, LQKENI. This CDR3 spans 17 amino acids. The CDR3 DNA is TGTGCCAGCTCACCATTAGTTCCAGGAACGGGGGACAATGAGCAGTTCTTC. Translation: CASSPLVPGTGDNEQFF.

J is TRBJ2-1 and V is TRBV7-2; possible D gene TRBD1, 6 bases. Trimming left V 4 bases short and J 0 bases short, with 16 bases between. CDR1 and CDR2 from the germline V gene are SGHTA and FQGNSA. This CDR3 spans 17 amino acids. CDR3 sequence (DNA): TGTGCCAGCAGCTCATCGCCGGGACACAGCTCCTACAATGAGCAGTTCTTC. The encoded protein is CASSSSPGHSSYNEQFF. The complete variable domain, with remaining parts taken from reference TRBV7-2 and TRBJ2-1, reads GAGVSQSPSNKVTEKGKDVELRCDPISGHTALYWYRQSLGQGLEFLIYFQGNSAPDKSGLPSDRFSAERTGGSVSTLTIQRTQQEDSAVYLCASSSSPGHSSYNEQFFGPGTRLTVL.

This chain uses TRBV11-1 with TRBJ2-7, with 7 bases lining up with TRBD1. V lost 5 bases and J lost 0; bases outside the gene matches: 4. Looked up from germline, CDR1 is SGHAT and CDR2 is FQDESV (reference sequence). CDR3 length equals 14 residues. The CDR3: CASSLRQGSYEQYF. CDR3 coding DNA: TGTGCCAGCAGCCTAAGACAGGGCTCCTACGAGCAGTACTTC.

V and J are TRBV7-8 and TRBJ1-3; D is unclear. There are 16 residues in the CDR3. V dropped 0 bases and J dropped 0 bases, with 9 bases sitting between them. Germline V gene data show CDR1 as SGHVS and CDR2 as FQNEAQ. The CDR3 sequence: CASSLAGLISGNTIYF. As DNA, the CDR3 is TGTGCCAGCAGCTTAGCGGGCCTTATCTCTGGAAACACCATATATTTT. The full variable domain, completed using reference TRBV7-8 and TRBJ1-3, is GAGVSQSPRYKVAKRGQDVALRCDPISGHVSLFWYQQALGQGPEFLTYFQNEAQLDKSGLPSDRFFAERPEGSVSTLKIQRTQQEDSAVYLCASSLAGLISGNTIYFGEGSWLTVV.

The chain has TRBV7-2 and TRBJ1-2; 11 bases line up with TRBD1. The germline gives CDR1 SGHTA, CDR2 FQGNSA. V lost 6 bases and J lost 8; bases outside the gene matches: 11. This CDR3 has 15 amino acids. In DNA, the CDR3 is TGTGCCAGCAGTTCGCCGGGACAGGGGGTAAACGGCTACACCTTC. Translation: CASSSPGQGVNGYTF.